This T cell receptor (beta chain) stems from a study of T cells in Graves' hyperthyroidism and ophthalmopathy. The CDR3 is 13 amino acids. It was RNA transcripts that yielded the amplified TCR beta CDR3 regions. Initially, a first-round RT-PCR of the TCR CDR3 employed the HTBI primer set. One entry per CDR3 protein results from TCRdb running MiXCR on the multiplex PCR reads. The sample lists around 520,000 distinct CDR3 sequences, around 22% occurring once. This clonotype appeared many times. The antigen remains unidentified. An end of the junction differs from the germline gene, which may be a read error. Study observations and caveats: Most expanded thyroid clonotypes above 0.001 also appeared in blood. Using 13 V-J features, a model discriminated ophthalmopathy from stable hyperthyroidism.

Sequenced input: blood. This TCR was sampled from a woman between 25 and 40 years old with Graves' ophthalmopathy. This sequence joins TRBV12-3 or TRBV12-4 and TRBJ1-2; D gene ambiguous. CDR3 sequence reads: CTSTDRTPYGYTF. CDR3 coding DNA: TGTACCAGCACGGACCGGACCCCCTATGGCTACACCTTC.